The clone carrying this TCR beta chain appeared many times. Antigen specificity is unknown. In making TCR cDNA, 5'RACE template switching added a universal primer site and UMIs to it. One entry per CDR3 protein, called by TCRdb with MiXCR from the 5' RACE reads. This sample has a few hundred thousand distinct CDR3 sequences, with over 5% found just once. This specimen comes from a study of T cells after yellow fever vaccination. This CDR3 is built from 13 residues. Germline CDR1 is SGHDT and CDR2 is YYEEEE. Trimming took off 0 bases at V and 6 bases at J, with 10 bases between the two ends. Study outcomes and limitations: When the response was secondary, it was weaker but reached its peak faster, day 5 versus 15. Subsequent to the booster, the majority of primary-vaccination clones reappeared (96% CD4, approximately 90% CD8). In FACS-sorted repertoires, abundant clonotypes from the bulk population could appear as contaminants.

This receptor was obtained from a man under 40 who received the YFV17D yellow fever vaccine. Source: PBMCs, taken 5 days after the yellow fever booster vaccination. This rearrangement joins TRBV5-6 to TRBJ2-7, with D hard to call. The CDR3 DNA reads TGTGCCAGCAGCTTGGGAGGTACACTCGAGCAGTACTTC. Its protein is CASSLGGTLEQYF.